This TCR beta chain was sequenced for a study of vaccination and CD4 T cells after COVID-19 (dated by TCRdb to 2021 to 2024). Background on the whole study: The convalescent cohort included six males and four females, with two Hispanic individuals, seven Caucasians, two Asians and one multiracial person. The time from the second vaccine dose to post-vaccine blood sampling had a median of roughly 72 days and ranged from roughly 13 to 241 days. Post-COVID blood samples from convalescent patients were collected a median of roughly 100 days after diagnosis, with a range of 35 to 161 days. Control cultures used a CEFX viral epitope pool as positive control, an HIV-1 Nef peptide pool as negative control, or no peptide. The spike-specific CD4+ TCR repertoire was compared before and after mRNA vaccination in about nine COVID-19 convalescent patients and a few infection-naive healthy vaccine recipients. Culture stimuli were overlapping spike peptide pools from SARS-CoV-2 and from the common cold coronaviruses HCoV-NL63, HCoV-OC43 and HCoV-229E. Memory CD4+ T cell crossreactivity between SARS-CoV-2 and common cold coronavirus spike proteins was assessed at the TCR clonotype level in an earlier paper using these donors. Participants received two doses of either the Pfizer-BioNTech BNT162b2 vaccine (n=8) or the Moderna mRNA-1273 vaccine (n=2). The investigation overall reported the following: In convalescent patients, a median about 86% of post-vaccine SARS-CoV-2-reactive clones were detected only after vaccination, suggesting vaccine-specific priming. The median number of SARS-CoV-2-reactive clonotypes rose from 20 to 25 after infection to roughly 40 after vaccination, but the change was not significant. Nearly all vaccine-specific clones in convalescent patients (304 of 307) were mono-reactive for SARS-CoV-2 spike rather than cross-reactive with common cold coronaviruses. The study included relatively few convalescent patients and did not analyze early timepoints after natural infection.

Library construction relied on PCR. At the Johns Hopkins FTIC core, DNA from the cultured CD4+ T cells underwent TCR sequencing with the Oncomine TCR Beta short-read assay. The QIAamp micro DNA kit was used to extract genomic DNA from the cultured CD4+ T cells. The Oncomine TCR Beta libraries from cultured CD4+ T cells were pooled using unique dual indexes and then sequenced on an Illumina iSeq 100. The authors' pipeline ran thus. Non-productive sequences were removed, and CDR3s not starting with C, not ending with F or W, or shorter than 7 amino acids were discarded. Antigen-specific clonotypes were identified with the MANAFEST web application by comparing peptide-stimulated wells with reference and other culture wells. For a clone to be called positive, the clone needed an FDR below 0.05, an odds ratio above 5, and a productive frequency above 0.1% in at least two of three replicate wells. A clonotype was classed as cross-reactive if the clonotype showed significant expansion both in SARS-CoV-2 spike wells and in at least one common cold coronavirus spike condition. CDR3 homology was assessed with Levenshtein distances (stringdist) and unrooted phylogenetic trees (ape) in R version 3.6.1. The public sequencing data were trimmed at Q25 with fastp and processed into clonotypes with MiXCR by TCRdb, which kept only in-frame beta chains. When rows share a CDR3 protein, they turn into one entry using the most common DNA and genes. V and J calls and clone size were set by TCRdb, not the authors. Counted in this sample were over 5,000 distinct CDR3 sequences; 40% of them appeared once. 47% of the sample is in the top ten clones.

In light of the paper, this sample's treatment or condition label describes: roughly 10-day PBMC culture with coronavirus spike peptide pools or control peptides (ViraFEST assay). CD4+ T cells from unexposed donors were collected before the COVID-19 pandemic (2011-2018). The study used the ViraFEST assay, which expanded antigen-specific T cells with peptide pools and then identified expanded clonotypes by TCR sequencing. Each well held about 1.8 million PBMCs cultured with roughly 10 ug/ml peptide pools in IMDM containing roughly 5% human AB serum and 8 to 10 IU/ml IL-2. On days 3 and 7, half of the culture medium was replaced with fresh IL-2-containing medium. After around 10 days of culture, CD4+ T cells were isolated by negative selection using the EasySep CD4+ T cell isolation kit. As cell numbers permitted, CD4+ T cells from unexposed donors were tested for reactivity to SARS-CoV-2 S and N and to four common cold coronavirus spike pools. Ficoll-Paque Plus gradient centrifugation was used to isolate PBMCs from whole blood, and the isolated PBMCs were then either used fresh or cryopreserved at -140C. Each culture condition was generally run in triplicate wells. The leukapheresis product for the unexposed donors was obtained through commercial purchase.

Trimming costs V 4 bases and J 0 bases, and their ends lie 10 bases apart. Reading the germline V gene (reference sequence) gives CDR1 DFQATT and CDR2 SNEGSKA. Including cysteine and phenylalanine, the CDR3 has 14 amino acids. Left in the record is the CDR3 DNA by itself, 42 bases read in frame from the first base. Worth noting for this clonotype: Its cognate antigen has yet to be identified. Base qualities were left out, and no much larger clone turns up one base away.

The rearranged chain carries TRBV20-1 and TRBJ1-3; no D gene is confidently identified. The clonotype comes from a human donor in good health. The specimen was CD4+ T cells from blood, cultured in vitro. At the DNA level, the sequence is TGCAGTGCTATTCCCTGGAACTCTGGAAACACCATATATTTT. Translated, it gives CSAIPWNSGNTIYF.